This T cell receptor (beta chain) comes out of a study of T cell responses to AZD1222 COVID-19 vaccine. The overall study: Second-dose recipients at about 4 or about 12 weeks were treated as one pooled group.

A remark on this clone: Its antigen is not identified.

Study observations and caveats: Once two AZD1222 doses were given, Spike-specific TCR breadth and depth went up. As reported, nearly half of all spike-specific TCRs target variant regions that are unmutated.

Generated by immunoSEQ multiplex PCR, the TCRdb table keeps only in-frame clones and is missing some. Of 120,000 to 150,000 clones in the sample, 90% to 95% are singletons; the top ten hold approximately 5%. CDR3 size: 14 residues. The V gene lost 5 bases and the J gene lost 4 bases, with 14 bases spanning the gap. Germline CDR1 reads MNHEY; CDR2 reads SMNVEV (reference sequence). The V gene is TRBV27, the J gene TRBJ2-5, with a weak D call TRBD2 (6 bases). The specimen comprised peripheral blood, sampled on day 0 of AZD1222 vaccination. The TCR sequence derives from an adult in good health. The CDR3 nucleotides are TGTGCCAGCAGTCCGGGGCTAGCGCCAGAGACCCAGTACTTC. This codes for CASSPGLAPETQYF.